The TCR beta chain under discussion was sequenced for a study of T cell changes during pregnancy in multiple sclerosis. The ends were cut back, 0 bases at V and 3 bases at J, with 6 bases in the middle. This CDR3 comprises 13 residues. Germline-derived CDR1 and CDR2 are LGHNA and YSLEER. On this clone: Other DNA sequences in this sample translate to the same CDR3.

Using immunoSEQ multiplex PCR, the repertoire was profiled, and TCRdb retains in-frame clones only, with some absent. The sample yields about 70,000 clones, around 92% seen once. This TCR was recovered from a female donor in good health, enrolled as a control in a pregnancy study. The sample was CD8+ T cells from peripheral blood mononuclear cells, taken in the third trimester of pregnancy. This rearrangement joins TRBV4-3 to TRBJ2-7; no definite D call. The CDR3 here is CASSQDVGYEQYF. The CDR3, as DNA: TGCGCCAGCAGCCAAGATGTCGGCTACGAGCAGTACTTC.